This paragraph reports one TCR beta chain. Its antigen is unknown. The data were obtained in a study of long-term antiretroviral therapy in people with HIV. Study observations and caveats: Dominating the repertoire at all time points were the clones that expanded before ART. Diversity remained lower than transplant donor controls, even though it increased after ART.

The United States was where all participants with HIV were treated. immunoSEQ v3.0 was run at survey level. For each individual sample, sequencing targeted roughly 40,000-50,000 T-cell genomes. The data were produced by immunoSEQ multiplex PCR, yet TCRdb's version contains in-frame clones alone and is incomplete. The sample records some 20,000 clones, over 60% being singletons. The CDR3 totals 14 residues. CDR1 is LNHDA and CDR2 is SQIVND in the germline V gene (reference sequence). V lost 5 bases to trimming and J lost 7 bases; unmatched junction nucleotides: 10. The sample in question was unsorted PBMCs, obtained 0.5 years before starting antiretroviral therapy. This chain joins TRBV19 and TRBJ2-5; 7 bases are shared with TRBD1. This clonotype originated in a man between 18 and 29 years old with HIV. In DNA, the CDR3 is TGTGCCAGTAGTTTACAGGGGCCCCCGGGGACCCAGTACTTC. As protein: CASSLQGPPGTQYF.